This T cell receptor (beta chain) was identified in a study of neoadjuvant anti-PD-1 for oral cavity cancer. About the study: Non-progressing patients received a fourth nivolumab dose near day 43, then surgery on days 50-56.

CDR3 length equals 15 residues. The V end was cut by 1 base, the J end by 5 bases, with 14 bases between. Germline CDR1 is SGHTA and CDR2 is FQGTGA. Regarding time point: after neoadjuvant nivolumab, at surgical resection. This clone came up a few times. Only in-frame clones appear in the TCRdb table, and some are missing; sequencing was by immunoSEQ multiplex PCR. The sample shows tens of thousands of clones, over 20% of them seen only once. This TCR derives from a person aged 35 to 85 with oral cavity squamous cell carcinoma. Sequencing was performed on tumor tissue, taken after nivolumab (anti-PD-1) treatment. V and J are TRBV7-3 and TRBJ1-1, with D tentatively TRBD1 (5 bases). The CDR3 nucleotides are TGTGCCAGCAGCTTAAATCCGGGGCCGTCTACTGAAGCTTTCTTT. It translates to CASSLNPGPSTEAFF.